This T cell receptor (beta chain) was profiled in a study of blood T cells in healthy people across ages. It was with a sample-barcoded 5' primer and a J-beta primer mix that a second PCR of roughly 7 to 12 cycles was run. From each sample, at least 2.5 million paired-end reads containing CDR3 were obtained. In TCRdb, the 5' RACE reads were re-called with MiXCR into one record per CDR3 protein. The sample lists about 1.8 million distinct CDR3 sequences; about 50% were seen once. Study-level results: Naive CD4+ cell counts and diversity both ran higher in long-lived than in aged donors. The study lacked donor CMV status, which possibly confounded expanded clonotype changes.

Comment on this clonotype: Its cognate antigen is unknown.

The CDR3 loop spans 18 amino acids. With 2 bases clipped from V and 0 bases from J, the junction kept 10 bases outside the gene matches. Germline loops: CDR1 LGHNA, CDR2 YNFKEQ. There were at least 6 micrograms of total RNA extracted from every sample. V and J are TRBV4-2 and TRBJ2-3; 8 bases agree with TRBD2. The origin of this receptor is a woman between 40 and 55 years old in good health. Sequenced material: blood. The CDR3, as DNA: TGTGCCAGCAGCCAAATCAGCGGGGGCGACCGTAGCACAGATACGCAGTATTTT. Translation: CASSQISGGDRSTDTQYF.